This TCR beta chain was identified in a study of T-cell reconstitution after alpha-beta-depleted transplantation in children. Overall study findings and caveats: The origin of alpha-beta T cells about two months after transplant was reportedly several hundred expanded graft clones. T-cell numbers and diversity, one year after transplant, stemmed largely from T cells that were newly produced.

Per germline, CDR1 LGHNA and CDR2 YSLEER. The CDR3 is made up of 14 amino acids. V lost 1 base, J lost 4 bases, and 10 bases lay in between. It was with unique molecular identifiers that the TCRbeta library was prepared. MiXCR was run by TCRdb on the PCR reads, yielding one entry per CDR3 protein. The sample lists fewer than 150,000 distinct CDR3 sequences, around 9.8% seen once, with less than 25% in the top ten. On this clonotype: The antigen is not known.

This receptor was obtained from a girl in the first two years of life who had a stem cell transplant for combined immunodeficiency, so the T cells may come from the graft donor. The material was PBMCs, mostly from graft donor cells, obtained 180 days after TCRalphabeta/CD19-depleted stem cell transplant. The V call is TRBV4-3, the J call TRBJ1-2; D remains ambiguous. Written as DNA, the CDR3 is TGCGCCAGCAGCCAAGCCTCAGGACCCTATGGCTACACCTTC. Its translation is CASSQASGPYGYTF.